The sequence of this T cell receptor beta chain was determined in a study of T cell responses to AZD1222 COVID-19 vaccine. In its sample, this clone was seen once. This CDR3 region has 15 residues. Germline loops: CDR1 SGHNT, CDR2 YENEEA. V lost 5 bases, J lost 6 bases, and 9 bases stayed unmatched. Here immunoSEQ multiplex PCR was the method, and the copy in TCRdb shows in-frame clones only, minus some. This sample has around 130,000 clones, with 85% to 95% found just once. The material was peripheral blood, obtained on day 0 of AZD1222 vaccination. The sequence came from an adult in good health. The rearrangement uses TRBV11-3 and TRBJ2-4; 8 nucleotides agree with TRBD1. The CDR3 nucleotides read TGTGCCAGCAGCCCTGACAGGGGAGCGGCAAACATTCAGTACTTC. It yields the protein CASSPDRGAANIQYF. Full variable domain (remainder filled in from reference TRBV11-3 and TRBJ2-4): EAGVVQSPRYKIIEKKQPVAFWCNPISGHNTLYWYLQNLGQGPELLIRYENEEAVDDSQLPKDRFSAERLKGVDSTLKIQPAELGDSAVYLCASSPDRGAANIQYFGAGTRLSVL.